Below, 6 T cell receptor beta chains from the same sample are listed, as sequenced in a study of blood T cell repertoires in COVID-19. The repertoire was sequenced with immunoSEQ multiplex PCR; TCRdb's copy has only in-frame clones and lacks some. The data contain under 300,000 clones, roughly 83% of them singletons. The sequenced sample was peripheral blood. The receptor set was obtained from a human donor with COVID-19, enrolled during active disease. The donor label of this sample is uncertain.

The table lists this clone with a few counts. J is TRBJ2-3 and V is TRBV2; 7 nucleotides align to TRBD2. The CDR3 sequence is 14 residues long. Germline CDR1 is SNHLY and CDR2 is FYNNEI. The V and J ends lost 9 bases and 0 bases, in that order; junction bases with no gene match: 6. CDR3 protein: CASGGTISTDTQYF. The CDR3 region has the DNA TGTGCCAGTGGTGGGACTATTAGCACAGATACGCAGTATTTT. Combining the CDR3 with reference TRBV2 and TRBJ2-3 gives the whole variable domain EPEVTQTPSHQVTQMGQEVILRCVPISNHLYFYWYRQILGQKVEFLVSFYNNEISEKSEIFDDQFSVERPDGSNFTLKIRSTKLEDSAMYFCASGGTISTDTQYFGPGTRLTVL.

Only one count was recorded for this clone. The chain joins TRBV9 to TRBJ1-3; unclear D gene. CDR1 and CDR2 from the germline V gene are SGDLS and YYNGEE. V lost 4 bases and J 0 bases, leaving 14 bases between the germline ends. There are 16 residues in the CDR3. The CDR3 DNA follows: TGTGCCAGCAGCCTCTTTCAGGATCCCTCTGGAAACACCATATATTTT. It encodes CASSLFQDPSGNTIYF. Full variable domain (missing parts from reference TRBV9 and TRBJ1-3): DSGVTQTPKHLITATGQRVTLRCSPRSGDLSVYWYQQSLDQGLQFLIQYYNGEERAKGNILERFSAQQFPDLHSELNLSSLELGDSALYFCASSLFQDPSGNTIYFGEGSWLTVV.

The V and J genes are TRBV28 and TRBJ2-7; 8 bases align to TRBD2. The CDR3 runs 14 residues. Germline V lookup: CDR1 MDHEN, CDR2 SYDVKM. V dropped 6 bases and J dropped 4; count of bases not matched to a gene: 8. The CDR3 is CASRSLLAVYEQYF. Written as DNA, the CDR3 is TGTGCCAGCAGGTCCCTACTAGCGGTATACGAGCAGTACTTC. Supplemented by reference TRBV28 and TRBJ2-7, the full variable domain reads DVKVTQSSRYLVKRTGEKVFLECVQDMDHENMFWYRQDPGLGLRLIYFSYDVKMKEKGDIPEGYSVSREKKERFSLILESASTNQTSMYLCASRSLLAVYEQYFGPGTRLTVT.

The chain carries TRBV2 and TRBJ1-5, with TRBD1 matching 8 bases. The CDR3 has 15 residues. Trimming removed 3 bases from V and 2 bases from J; junction bases left unmatched: 3. Per germline, CDR1 SNHLY and CDR2 FYNNEI. CDR3 DNA sequence: TGTGCCAGCAGTGACCGGACAGGGCGCAATCAGCCCCAGCATTTT. Its translation is CASSDRTGRNQPQHF.

The chain joins TRBV28 to TRBJ2-1, with 7 bases that match TRBD1. Germline CDR1 and CDR2: MDHEN and SYDVKM. J lost 8 bases, V lost 5 bases, and 12 bases had no gene match. This CDR3 has 15 amino acids. The CDR3 region has the DNA TGTGCCAGCAGTCTGACAGGGCGAGTAGAGCATGAGCAGTTCTTC. Protein: CASSLTGRVEHEQFF.

This sequence joins TRBV5-1 and TRBJ2-1, with TRBD2 matching 14 bases. V trimming: 4 bases; J trimming: 2 bases; junction bases outside the gene matches: 11. This CDR3 region has 19 residues. Per germline, CDR1 SGHRS and CDR2 YFSETQ. CDR3 sequence: CASSLRTSGRIGPYNEQFF. The CDR3 DNA reads TGCGCCAGCAGCCTACGGACTAGCGGGAGGATCGGACCCTACAATGAGCAGTTCTTC.